The clone carrying this T cell receptor beta chain was counted a single time. The source of the sample is a study of shared clonotypes between healthy human individuals. Assay: immunoSEQ multiplex PCR; the TCRdb copy retains only in-frame clones and omits some. The data hold under 600,000 clones, with roughly 79% observed a single time. The CDR3 extends over 16 amino acids. Germline values: CDR1 SGHRS, CDR2 YFSETQ. Trimming removed 4 bases from V and 0 bases from J, with 14 bases in between. Without sorting, samples used some 100 million PBMCs for genomic DNA. Material for sequencing was PBMCs. The sequence was collected from a woman between 40 and 50 years old in good health. Some clones in this sample may be carry-over from other donors' samples. This chain connects TRBV5-1 to TRBJ1-3; weak D call: TRBD1 (5 bases). Here the CDR3 DNA reads TGCGCCAGCAGCGCCGGGGACTTCCTCTCTGGAAACACCATATATTTT. Amino acids: CASSAGDFLSGNTIYF.